This T cell receptor beta chain comes out of a study of blood T cell repertoires in COVID-19. Overall study: There were acute and convalescent COVID-19 samples, and they came from the United States, Italy and Spain. In each case, the material was cDNA or gDNA derived from T cells, B-cell-depleted T cells, or PBMCs.

CDR3 length: 17 residues. In germline, CDR1 is LNHDA, CDR2 SQIVND (reference sequence). V trimming: 7 bases; J trimming: 0 bases; junction bases outside the gene matches: 8. Per the original data handling: Amplification of reference gene primers provided the estimated nucleated cell counts. Assay: immunoSEQ multiplex PCR; the TCRdb copy retains only in-frame clones and omits some. V and J calls and clone size follow that table, whereas D and trimming were derived from the DNA. The table has approximately 72,000 clones, around 85% seen once. The sequence was obtained from a woman older than 75 with active or convalescent COVID-19. Sequencing used peripheral blood. V is TRBV19 and J is TRBJ2-6, with 8 nucleotides matching TRBD2. This CDR3 reads CASTSSGRYSGANVLTF. The CDR3 region has the DNA TGTGCCAGTACCTCTAGCGGGCGCTACTCTGGGGCCAACGTCCTGACTTTC.